The 15 T cell receptor beta chains in this list originate from one sample, sequenced in a study of T cells in Graves' hyperthyroidism and ophthalmopathy. Amplified regions were TCR beta CDR3 sequences from RNA transcripts. First-round RT-PCR with HTBI primers amplified the TCR CDR3 region. TCRdb recomputed calls from the multiplex PCR reads with MiXCR, one row per CDR3 protein. The data show a few hundred thousand distinct CDR3 sequences, approximately 15% seen once. Sequenced sample: blood. These receptor sequences come from a woman between 18 and 29 years old with Graves' hyperthyroidism.

This clonotype came up a few times. V usage is TRBV20-1 and J usage is TRBJ2-5, with TRBD2 matching over 10 bases. The CDR3 length is 15 residues. Germline CDR1 and CDR2: DFQATT and SNEGSKA (reference sequence). J lost 7 bases, V lost 3 bases, and 11 bases had no gene match. CDR3 sequence (DNA): TGCAGTGCTAGTATGGTAGCGGGAGGTAGAGGGACCCAGTACTTC. As protein: CSASMVAGGRGTQYF.

This clonotype was seen ten or more times. V and J are TRBV20-1 and TRBJ2-1; tentative D call: TRBD1 (6 bases). CDR1 and CDR2 from the germline V gene are DFQATT and SNEGSKA (reference sequence). The CDR3 consists of 13 residues. V shed 0 bases and J shed 3 bases, with 6 bases lying between them. CDR3 loop: CSAREGHYNEQFF. Written as DNA, the CDR3 is TGCAGTGCTAGAGAGGGACACTACAATGAGCAGTTCTTC.

This clonotype was counted many times. The V call is TRBV12-3 or TRBV12-4, the J call TRBJ2-3, with 11 positions matching TRBD2. J gave up 5 bases and V 5 bases, and 9 bases lay outside the gene matches. The CDR3 consists of 16 residues. The DNA for the CDR3 is TGTGCCAGCAGTGACCTTAGCGGGAGGGCCGGAGATACGCAGTATTTT. Translation gives CASSDLSGRAGDTQYF.

V usage is TRBV5-1 and J usage is TRBJ2-5; 8 nucleotides match TRBD1. This CDR3 comprises 16 residues. V was clipped by 3 bases and J by 2 bases; unmatched bases: 9. Germline CDR1 SGHRS, CDR2 YFSETQ. Here the CDR3 DNA reads TGCGCCAGCAGCTACGCCGTGGACAGGGCTCAAGAGACCCAGTACTTC. Translation gives CASSYAVDRAQETQYF.

The sample holds many counts of this clonotype. The chain recombines TRBV10-3 with TRBJ1-2; D gene ambiguous. The V gene's germline CDR1 is ENHRY and CDR2 SYGVKD. V dropped 6 bases and J dropped 2 bases, with 28 bases sitting between them. The CDR3 covers 19 residues. The CDR3 region is CAIRAGSGLLKTGNYGYTF. In DNA form, the CDR3 reads TGTGCCATCAGGGCTGGATCGGGGTTGTTGAAAACGGGAAACTATGGCTACACCTTC.

The chain combines TRBV2 with TRBJ2-3; D possibly corresponds to TRBD2 (6 bases). The germline gives CDR1 SNHLY, CDR2 FYNNEI. Trimming took off 8 bases at V and 0 bases at J, with 12 bases between the two ends. The CDR3 consists of 14 residues. The CDR3: CASSREQSTDTQYF. As DNA, the CDR3 is TGTGCCAGCTCCCGGGAGCAGAGCACAGATACGCAGTATTTT.

There are many counts of this clonotype. J is TRBJ2-3 and V is TRBV5-8; 7 positions match TRBD1. V was pared by 2 bases and J by 6 bases, with 9 bases of the junction left unmatched. Germline V CDR1 and CDR2: SGHTS, YDEGEE. The CDR3 runs 15 residues. Here the CDR3 reads CASSFGQGGADTQYF. CDR3 nucleotide sequence: TGTGCCAGCAGCTTCGGGCAAGGGGGCGCGGATACGCAGTATTTT.

This clonotype showed up many times. V usage is TRBV5-1 and J usage is TRBJ2-3; 9 positions agree with TRBD1. Trimming took 4 bases from V and 1 from J; bases not matched to a gene: 7. In germline, CDR1 is SGHRS, CDR2 YFSETQ. The CDR3 has 16 amino acids. The DNA for the CDR3 is TGCGCCAGCAGCCCCGGGACAGGGTGGCGCACAGATACGCAGTATTTT. It encodes CASSPGTGWRTDTQYF.

This clonotype occurred a few times. This chain's CDR3 is CASSPLGGAGYTF. In DNA, the CDR3 is TGTGCCAGCTCACCACTTGGGGGGGCCGGCTACACCTTC. The chain has TRBV18 and TRBJ1-2; TRBD1 is a possible D gene (6 bases). V lost 1 base and J lost 8, with 11 bases in between. Germline V lookup: CDR1 KGHSH, CDR2 LQKENI. The CDR3 covers 13 residues.

The chain has TRBV24-1 and TRBJ2-1; D ambiguous. Deletions cut 5 bases from V and 7 bases from J, with 17 bases between. Germline CDR1 KGHDR, CDR2 SFDVKD. CDR3 length: 15 residues. In DNA, the CDR3 is TGTGCCACCAGTGGTCATGACTGGGCGCGAAATGAGCAGTTCTTC. Translating gives CATSGHDWARNEQFF.

This clonotype was observed at least ten times. The chain employs TRBV5-1 and TRBJ2-1, with TRBD2 as a possible D gene (5 bases). The CDR3 sequence is 15 residues long. Deletions cut 0 bases from V and 2 bases from J, with 9 bases between. The germline V gene has CDR1 SGHRS and CDR2 YFSETQ. This chain's CDR3 is CASSLAASPYNEQFF. CDR3 DNA sequence: TGCGCCAGCAGCTTGGCGGCTAGCCCCTACAATGAGCAGTTCTTC.

This clonotype was picked up many times. The V gene is TRBV4-1, the J gene TRBJ1-3; TRBD1 matches at 8 bases. CDR1 is MGHRA and CDR2 is YSYEKL in the germline V gene. This CDR3 comprises 15 residues. V shed 3 bases, J shed 2 bases, and the junction held 3 bases outside the gene matches. CDR3 residues: CASSHRTGPGNTIYF. CDR3 DNA: TGCGCCAGCAGCCATCGGACAGGGCCTGGAAACACCATATATTTT.

This sequence joins TRBV9 and TRBJ2-1; D gene uncertain. V lost 4 bases and J lost 2, with 7 bases in between. CDR1 and CDR2 (germline): SGDLS, YYNGEE. This CDR3 has 13 residues. The CDR3 reads CASSMGAYNEQFF. DNA for the CDR3: TGTGCCAGCAGCATGGGCGCCTACAATGAGCAGTTCTTC.

Concerning this clonotype itself: This may be a read error, as it is one base from a much larger clone. The rearrangement uses TRBV12-3 or TRBV12-4 and TRBJ1-1; 8 bases are a match to TRBD1. The CDR3 is made up of 16 amino acids. The CDR3 spells CASSPGRGHGDTVAFF. CDR3 sequence (DNA): TGTGCCAGCAGCCCTGGCAGGGGGCACGGGGACACTGTAGCTTTCTTT.

This clonotype was picked up many times. V gene TRBV29-1 combines with J gene TRBJ2-3, with 9 bases matching TRBD1. Germline assignment: CDR1 SQVTM and CDR2 ANQGSEA. Germline trimming cut 6 bases from V and 2 bases from J; bases unmatched to any gene: 6. The CDR3 covers 14 residues. Here the CDR3 DNA reads TGCAGCGTCGAGGGGACAGGGATCACAGATACGCAGTATTTT. It specifies CSVEGTGITDTQYF.